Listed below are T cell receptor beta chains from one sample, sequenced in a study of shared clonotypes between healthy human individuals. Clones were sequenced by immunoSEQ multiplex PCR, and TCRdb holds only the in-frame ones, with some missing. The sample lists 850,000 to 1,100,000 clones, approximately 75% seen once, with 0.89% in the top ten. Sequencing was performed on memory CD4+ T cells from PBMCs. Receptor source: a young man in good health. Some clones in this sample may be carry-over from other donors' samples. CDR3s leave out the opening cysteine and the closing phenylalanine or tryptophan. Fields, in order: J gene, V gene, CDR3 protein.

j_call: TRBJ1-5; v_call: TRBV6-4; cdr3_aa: ASREIEGYQPQH
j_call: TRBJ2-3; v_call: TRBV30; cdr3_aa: AWSGGSTGGTQY
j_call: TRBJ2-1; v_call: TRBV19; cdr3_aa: ASSIGSSSYNEQF
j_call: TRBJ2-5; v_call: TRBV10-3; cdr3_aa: AISEPQETQY
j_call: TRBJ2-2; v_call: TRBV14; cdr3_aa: ASSPTRGRGRGTGELF
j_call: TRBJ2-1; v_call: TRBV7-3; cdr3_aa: ASSLTSGTYNEQF
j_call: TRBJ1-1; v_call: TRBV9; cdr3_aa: ASSGGLNTEAF
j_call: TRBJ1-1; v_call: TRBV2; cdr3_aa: ASSRQGTNTEAF
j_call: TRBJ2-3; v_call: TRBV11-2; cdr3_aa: ASSVGRENTQY
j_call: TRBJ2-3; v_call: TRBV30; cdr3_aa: AWSVRLAGGGTDTQY
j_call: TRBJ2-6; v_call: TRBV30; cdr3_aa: AWRGQGLGANVLT
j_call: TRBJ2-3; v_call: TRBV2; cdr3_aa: ASSERGPQYTDTQY
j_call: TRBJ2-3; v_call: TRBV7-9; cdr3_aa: ASSLSTGTADTQY
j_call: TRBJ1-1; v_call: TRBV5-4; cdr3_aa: ASSLGIVNTEAF
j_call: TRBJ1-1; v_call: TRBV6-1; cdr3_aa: ASSEAGMNTEAF
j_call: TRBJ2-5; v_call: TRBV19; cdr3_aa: ASSPGGTAQETQY
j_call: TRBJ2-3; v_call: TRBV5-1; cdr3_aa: ASTSGGIIDTQY
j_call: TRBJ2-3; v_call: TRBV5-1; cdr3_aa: ASNRGGSTDTQY
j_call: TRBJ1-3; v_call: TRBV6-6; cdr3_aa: ASSRRTGGNTIY
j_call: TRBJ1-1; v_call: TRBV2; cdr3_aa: ASTSGTRAF
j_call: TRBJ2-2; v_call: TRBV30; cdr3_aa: AWSRGPNTGELF
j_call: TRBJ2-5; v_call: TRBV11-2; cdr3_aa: ASSLSRETQY
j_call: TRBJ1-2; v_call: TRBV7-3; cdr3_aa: ASSSGRNYGYT
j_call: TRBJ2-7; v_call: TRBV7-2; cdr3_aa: ASSLGGTRGGEQY
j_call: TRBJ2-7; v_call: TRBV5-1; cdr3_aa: ASSLDRTYEQY
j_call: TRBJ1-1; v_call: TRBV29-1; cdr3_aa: SVLQGGAEAF
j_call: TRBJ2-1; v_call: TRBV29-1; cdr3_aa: SVERTSVVNEQF
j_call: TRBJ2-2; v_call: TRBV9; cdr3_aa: ASSVGLYTGELF
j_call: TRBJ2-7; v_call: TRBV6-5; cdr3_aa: ASSSKKGAQTYEQY
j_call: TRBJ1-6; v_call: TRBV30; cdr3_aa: AWRGDIYNSPLH
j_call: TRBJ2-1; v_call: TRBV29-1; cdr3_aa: SVERGQGRSEQF
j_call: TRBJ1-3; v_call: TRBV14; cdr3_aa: ASSHLSTIY
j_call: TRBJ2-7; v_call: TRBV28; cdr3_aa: ASSRIRGPYEQY
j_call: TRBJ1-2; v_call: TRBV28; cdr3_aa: ASSWGLNYGYT
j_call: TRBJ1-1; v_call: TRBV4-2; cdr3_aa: ASSQVYLQGYTEAF
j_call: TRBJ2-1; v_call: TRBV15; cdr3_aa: ATSRVRGSGNEQF